This T cell receptor (beta chain) came from a study of CD8 T cells in ankylosing spondylitis. TCRdb processed the 5' RACE reads anew with MiXCR; each CDR3 protein has one entry. The profile shows under 300,000 distinct CDR3 sequences, roughly a tenth of them singletons. This clonotype was picked up many times. The antigen remains unidentified. The V gene's germline CDR1 is ENHRY and CDR2 SYGVKD. This CDR3 spans 13 amino acids. The V gene lost 6 bases and the J gene lost 3 bases, with 12 bases spanning the gap. General study points: Relatively scarce in peripheral blood, disease-linked clones were CD8+. Clones linked to disease were reported to show significant enrichment in matched ankylosing spondylitis synovial fluid.

This receptor was identified in a male donor with ankylosing spondylitis or in good health (not recorded which). The sequenced sample was blood, either unsorted or a sorted T cell fraction (not recorded which). The chain is built from TRBV10-3 and TRBJ2-7; D gene unclear. The CDR3 spells CAIRPTQLYEQYF. The CDR3 DNA reads as TGTGCCATCAGGCCCACACAACTCTACGAGCAGTACTTC.